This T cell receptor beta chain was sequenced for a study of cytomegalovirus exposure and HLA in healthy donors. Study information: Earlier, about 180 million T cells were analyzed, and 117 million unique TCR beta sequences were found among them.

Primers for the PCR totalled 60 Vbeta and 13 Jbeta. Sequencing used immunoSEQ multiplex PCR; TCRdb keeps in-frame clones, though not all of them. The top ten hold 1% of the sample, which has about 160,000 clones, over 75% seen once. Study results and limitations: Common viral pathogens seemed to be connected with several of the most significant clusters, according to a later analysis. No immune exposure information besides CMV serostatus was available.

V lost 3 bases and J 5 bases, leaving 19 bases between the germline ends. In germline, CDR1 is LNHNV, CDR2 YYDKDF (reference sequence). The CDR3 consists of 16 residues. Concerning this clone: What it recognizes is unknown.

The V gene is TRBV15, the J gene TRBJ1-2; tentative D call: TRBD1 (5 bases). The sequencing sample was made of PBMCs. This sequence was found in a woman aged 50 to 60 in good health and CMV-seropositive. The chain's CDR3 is CATSSRGAAILYGYTF. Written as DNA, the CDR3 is TGTGCCACCAGCAGCCGCGGGGCAGCAATACTTTATGGCTACACCTTC.